This T cell receptor beta chain originates from a study of T cells in Graves' hyperthyroidism and ophthalmopathy. This clonotype appeared many times. The TCR beta CDR3 regions underwent amplification using RNA transcripts as the source. With the HTBI primer set, the TCR CDR3 went through a first round of RT-PCR. TCRdb called the multiplex PCR reads again in MiXCR, with one record for every CDR3 protein. The data show some 500,000 distinct CDR3 sequences, around a quarter seen once. Every diagnosis used clinical symptoms, serum thyroxine and TRAb, thyroid ultrasound and orbital computed tomography. The specimen was blood. The receptor's source is a woman younger than 45 with Graves' ophthalmopathy.

Here the CDR3 reads CASSSNRGGQPQHF. In DNA form, the CDR3 reads TGTGCCAGCAGTTCAAACAGGGGTGGCCAGCCCCAGCATTTT. This chain uses TRBV27 with TRBJ1-5; 7 nucleotides align to TRBD1. J gave up 7 bases and V 4 bases, and 7 bases lay outside the gene matches. The CDR3 sequence is 14 residues long. The germline V gene encodes CDR1 MNHEY and CDR2 SMNVEV (reference sequence).